The 18 T cell receptor beta chains listed next were all sequenced from one sample in a study of blood T cell repertoires in COVID-19. Generated by immunoSEQ multiplex PCR, the TCRdb table keeps only in-frame clones and is missing some. The sample has fewer than 500,000 clones, approximately 86% seen once. Sequencing was carried out using PBMCs or T cells enriched from blood (not recorded which). The receptors stem from a woman aged 18-29 years who had recovered from COVID-19.

This clone was seen a single time. J is TRBJ1-1 and V is TRBV25-1; the D gene is possibly TRBD1 (5 bases). This CDR3 is built from 11 residues. Trimming left V 3 bases short and J 8 bases short, with 7 bases between. CDR1 and CDR2 from the germline V gene are MGHDK and SYGVNS. CDR3 in DNA: TGTGCCAGCAGTGATAAGGGGGAAGCTTTCTTT. It codes for CASSDKGEAFF.

This chain joins TRBV6-1 and TRBJ2-7; TRBD1 agrees at 7 bases. The CDR3 totals 15 residues. The germline V gene encodes CDR1 MNHNS and CDR2 SASEGT. V trimming: 1 base; J trimming: 3 bases; junction bases outside the gene matches: 6. The CDR3 nucleotides read TGTGCCAGCAGTGAAGGGACAGGTCAGATCTACGAGCAGTACTTC. Amino acids: CASSEGTGQIYEQYF.

Here the CDR3 DNA reads TGTGCCAGTAGTATTCAAGCACGGGAGACCCAGTACTTC. This codes for CASSIQARETQYF. This rearrangement joins TRBV19 to TRBJ2-5; D not certain. Looked up from germline, CDR1 is LNHDA and CDR2 is SQIVND (reference sequence). This CDR3 is built from 13 residues. The V and J ends lost 3 bases and 5 bases respectively, with 10 bases between them.

V and J are TRBV5-1 and TRBJ1-4; TRBD1 might be the D (6 bases). The CDR3 covers 13 residues. Per the germline V gene, CDR1 is SGHRS and CDR2 is YFSETQ. The V end was cut by 7 bases, the J end by 4 bases, with 11 bases between. The CDR3 protein is CASRTDLNEKLFF. In nucleotides, the CDR3 is TGCGCCAGCCGGACAGACCTTAATGAAAAACTGTTTTTT.

The CDR3 sequence: CASSRDLSSPLHF. CDR3 nucleotide sequence: TGTGCCAGCAGCCGGGATCTAAGTTCACCCCTCCACTTT. This chain joins TRBV2 and TRBJ1-6; D unclear. The V gene lost 6 bases and the J gene lost 9 bases, with 12 bases spanning the gap. Germline V gives CDR1 SNHLY, CDR2 FYNNEI. The CDR3 loop spans 13 amino acids.

This clone was recorded once. V usage is TRBV5-6 and J usage is TRBJ1-2; no clear D. The CDR3 is made up of 15 amino acids. Trimming took off 2 bases at V and 2 bases at J, with 13 bases between the two ends. CDR1 is SGHDT and CDR2 is YYEEEE in the germline V gene. The CDR3 nucleotides are TGTGCCAGCAGCTTTTTTGAGGCCATAAACTATGGCTACACCTTC. As protein: CASSFFEAINYGYTF.

The chain recombines TRBV27 with TRBJ1-4; D call uncertain. This CDR3 spans 16 amino acids. V was clipped by 2 bases and J by 12 bases, with 22 bases between them. From germline, CDR1 is MNHEY and CDR2 SMNVEV (reference sequence). CDR3 nucleotide sequence: TGTGCCAGCAGTTTAACCGACCCCGGGGTTTCTAGAGAACTGTTTTTT. Translation gives CASSLTDPGVSRELFF.

The rearrangement links TRBV29-1 to TRBJ1-2, with a tentative D call TRBD1 (5 bases). Per germline, CDR1 SQVTM and CDR2 ANQGSEA. This CDR3 spans 13 amino acids. Trimming took 7 bases from V and 2 from J, leaving 14 bases between them. CDR3 nucleotides: TGCAGCGCCGGAGGGGCAGGGAACTATGGCTACACCTTC. It encodes CSAGGAGNYGYTF.

This chain connects TRBV3-1 (or the pseudogene TRBV3-2) to TRBJ2-1; 7 bases match TRBD2. Per germline, CDR1 LGHDT and CDR2 YNNKEL (reference sequence). The CDR3 contains 17 residues. V lost 4 bases, J lost 0 bases, and 9 bases stayed unmatched. CDR3 bases: TGTGCCAGCAGCCTCCCGGGAGGCAGAAGCTCCTACAATGAGCAGTTCTTC. Its translation: CASSLPGGRSSYNEQFF.

This chain joins TRBV6-1 and TRBJ2-5; 10 bases line up with TRBD2. The germline gives CDR1 MNHNS, CDR2 SASEGT. The CDR3 runs 18 residues. V lost 2 bases to trimming and J lost 3 bases; unmatched junction nucleotides: 12. The CDR3 DNA is TGTGCCAGCAGTGAAATGCTAGCGGGGGCCTTGCACGAAGAGACCCAGTACTTC. This gives the protein CASSEMLAGALHEETQYF.

To note about this clone: The same CDR3 also results from other DNA sequences found in this sample. The J gene is TRBJ1-1, the V gene TRBV5-1; D is uncertain. Trimming left V 0 bases short and J 8 bases short, with 5 bases between. This CDR3 contains 11 residues. The germline CDR1 and CDR2 sequences are SGHRS and YFSETQ. The CDR3 region is CASSLGREAFF. In nucleotides, the CDR3 is TGCGCCAGCAGCTTGGGGAGGGAAGCTTTCTTT.

This chain connects TRBV30 to TRBJ1-2; possibly TRBD1 for D (6 bases). Trimming stripped 0 bases from V and 3 bases from J, with 11 bases between. This CDR3 has 14 residues. Germline V CDR1 and CDR2: GTSNPN, SVGIG (reference sequence). For the CDR3, the DNA is TGTGCCTGGAGTGTACCTCGGACAGACTATGGCTACACCTTC. As protein: CAWSVPRTDYGYTF.

The J gene is TRBJ1-6, the V gene TRBV28; TRBD1 is a possible D gene (6 bases). CDR3 size: 14 residues. Germline loops: CDR1 MDHEN, CDR2 SYDVKM. The V and J ends lost 2 bases and 7 bases respectively, with 9 bases between them. The CDR3 coding sequence is TGTGCCAGCAGTTTAACAGGGCGGAATTCACCCCTCCACTTT. Residues: CASSLTGRNSPLHF.

The chain joins TRBV18 to TRBJ2-7, with 9 bases matching TRBD1. Per germline, CDR1 KGHSH and CDR2 LQKENI. Trimming at V came to 3 bases and at J to 0 bases, leaving 27 bases not matched to a gene. This CDR3 has 23 residues. The CDR3 region is CASSPGRRASRDRAGGFSYEQYF. In nucleotides, the CDR3 is TGTGCCAGCTCACCCGGTCGGCGGGCTTCTAGGGACAGGGCGGGCGGATTCTCCTACGAGCAGTACTTC. The complete variable domain, with remaining parts taken from reference TRBV18 and TRBJ2-7, reads NAGVMQNPRHLVRRRGQEARLRCSPMKGHSHVYWYRQLPEEGLKFMVYLQKENIIDESGMPKERFSAEFPKEGPSILRIQQVVRGDSAAYFCASSPGRRASRDRAGGFSYEQYFGPGTRLTVT.

The gene calls are TRBV5-1 and TRBJ2-7; 10 nucleotides align to TRBD2. The CDR3 consists of 15 residues. CDR1 and CDR2 from the germline V gene are SGHRS and YFSETQ. The J segment lost 7 bases and the V segment lost 4 bases, leaving 11 bases of the junction unmatched. In nucleotides, the CDR3 is TGCGCCAGCAGCCCATTAACTAGCGGGGCGGGGGAGCAGTACTTC. It is translated as CASSPLTSGAGEQYF.

This clone was seen just once. The chain uses TRBV4-1 and TRBJ2-1; 12 nucleotides align to TRBD2. Germline CDR1 MGHRA, CDR2 YSYEKL. There are 14 residues in the CDR3. With V trimmed by 6 bases and J by 9 bases, 6 bases remained unmatched. CDR3 coding DNA: TGCGCCAGCAGGCATTCGGGACTAGCGGGTGAGCAGTTCTTC. Its protein is CASRHSGLAGEQFF.

The V call is TRBV4-1, the J call TRBJ1-3; TRBD1 matches 7 bases. In germline, CDR1 is MGHRA, CDR2 YSYEKL. This CDR3 has 15 residues. V gave up 3 bases and J gave up 1 base; unmatched junction bases: 3. CDR3 region: CASSHQTGSGNTIYF. As DNA, the CDR3 is TGCGCCAGCAGCCACCAGACAGGGTCTGGAAACACCATATATTTT.

J is TRBJ2-7 and V is TRBV6-5; D gene unclear. The V gene lost 8 bases and the J gene lost 0 bases, with 11 bases spanning the gap. The V gene's germline CDR1 is MNHEY and CDR2 SVGAGI. The CDR3 extends over 13 amino acids. The CDR3 DNA follows: TGTGCCAGCTCGGGTTTCAGCTCCTACGAGCAGTACTTC. This codes for CASSGFSSYEQYF.